The T cell receptor (beta chain) under discussion was sequenced for a study of radiation and T cells in renal cell carcinoma. Method: immunoSEQ multiplex PCR; TCRdb's copy keeps in-frame clones and lacks some. The sample carries 150,000 or so clones, roughly 84% recorded once. To note about this clone: Its antigen is unknown.

V lost 2 bases to trimming and J lost 5 bases; unmatched junction nucleotides: 7. The CDR3 is 15 residues long. The germline V gene encodes CDR1 SGHAT and CDR2 FQNNGV. Study results and limitations: No pretreatment tumor biopsies were available for baseline clonotypes. In blood, top tumor clones expanded by 2 weeks, shrinking by 4.

The time point: baseline pretreatment blood. The sample's treatment: 15 Gy SBRT to primary tumor, nephrectomy 4 weeks later. The chain employs TRBV11-2 and TRBJ2-7, with 9 nucleotides matching TRBD2. The sequencing used blood, collected from a patient whose treatment included radiotherapy and nephrectomy. The source is a woman in her forties or fifties with renal cell carcinoma. The DNA for the CDR3 is TGTGCCAGCAGCTTAACCCTAGCGGGGCCCGACGAGCAGTACTTC. Protein product: CASSLTLAGPDEQYF.